Here is one TCR beta chain with its context. Its target antigen remains unknown. No base qualities exist here, and no much larger clone lies one base off it. This sample stems from a study of metastatic and nonmetastatic thyroid tumors (dated by TCRdb to the early 2020s). With regard to the full study: Repertoires from peripheral blood and from tumor or nodule tissue samples of malignant and benign thyroid patients were compared. Beyond this particular receptor, the publication reports: TCR beta diversity was reported as significantly higher in malignant tumors than in benign nodules, in both blood and tumor samples.

The library relied on PCR. Instrument on record: Illumina HiSeq 4000. The TCR beta-chain CDR3 region of each patient was profiled by high-throughput sequencing. In the original analysis: Drawing on CDR3 differences between clinicopathological groups, the researchers built a classifier meant to tell apart patients with distant-metastatic papillary thyroid cancer. To measure repertoire diversity the researchers used the Shannon index, while the Morisita-Horn index served to gauge how similar the tumor and blood repertoires were. Clones were called with MiXCR by TCRdb after fastp trimmed the public reads at Q25, and only in-frame beta chains were retained. TCRdb's processing, not the authors', yielded these V and J calls. Recorded for this sample are 30,000 to 35,000 clones; about a third of them occurred a single time. Roughly 23% of the sample comes from the top ten. The germline V gene yields MGHDK for CDR1 and SYGVNS for CDR2. CDR3 length: 15 amino acids, cysteine to phenylalanine. The CDR3 DNA has 45 bases and is translated from base 1. Trimming leaves V shorter by 3 bases and J shorter by 8 bases, with the junction holding 8 bases beyond the gene matches.

No treatment had been received by any patient before thyroid surgery. Patient clinical samples collected from about 2011 to 2019 were retrospectively analysed using T-cell receptor beta sequencing. The sequencing sample was made of tumor tissue. The sequence joins TRBV25-1 to TRBJ2-3; 10 junctional bases match TRBD2. The receptor was isolated from a female donor with papillary thyroid cancer or a benign thyroid nodule (not recorded which). Some clones in this sample may be carry-over from other donors' samples. The CDR3: CASSELAGVLGTQYF. The nucleotide sequence is TGTGCCAGCAGTGAGCTAGCGGGAGTATTAGGTACGCAGTATTTT.